This TCR beta chain emerged from a study of T cells after yellow fever vaccination. The CDR3 has 16 residues. CDR1 SGHTA and CDR2 FQGNSA come from the germline V gene. The junction had 8 bases not matched to a gene; V was cut back by 5 bases and J by 3 bases. Template-switching 5'RACE yielded the TCR cDNA; a universal primer site and UMIs were added in the process. From the 5' RACE reads, TCRdb called clonotypes with MiXCR, one entry per CDR3 protein. Counted here are about 310,000 distinct CDR3 sequences, 3.6% occurring once; the ten biggest clones make up around a quarter. This clonotype was recorded at least ten times.

The receptor comes from a man younger than 35 who received the YFV17D yellow fever vaccine. The chain combines TRBV7-2 with TRBJ2-2; 8 nucleotides line up with TRBD1. The sample here was PBMCs, taken on the day of the yellow fever booster vaccination. CDR3 sequence reads: CASSPRTGWDTGELFF. The CDR3 DNA sequence: TGTGCCAGCAGCCCACGGACAGGGTGGGACACCGGGGAGCTGTTTTTT.